This T cell receptor (beta chain) was recorded in a study of radiotherapy plus CTLA-4 blockade in lung cancer. Study observations and caveats: Following radiotherapy plus ipilimumab, tumor-derived TCR clones expanded in the blood.

There are a few counts of this clone. Its antigen remains unidentified. Other DNA sequences in this specimen translate into the identical CDR3. The CDR3 runs to 12 residues. Germline V gene lookup returns CDR1 SGHRS and CDR2 YFSETQ. With 3 bases removed from V and 7 bases from J, the gap between germline ends came to 11 bases. Sequencing used immunoSEQ multiplex PCR; TCRdb keeps in-frame clones, though not all of them. The data show about 87,000 clones, with around 87% seen just once and over 15% held by the top ten. This TCR was recovered from a human donor with non-small cell lung cancer that progressed on radiotherapy plus ipilimumab. Sample: peripheral blood, taken from a patient treated with radiotherapy plus ipilimumab. The chain recombines TRBV5-1 with TRBJ2-7; D might be TRBD1 (6 bases). CDR3 in amino acids: CASSSTGYEQYF. The DNA of the CDR3 is TGCGCCAGCAGCTCCACAGGGTATGAGCAGTACTTC.